The clone carrying this T cell receptor (beta chain) was found a few times. The entry originates in a study of regulatory T cells in long-lasting Graves disease. The time point here: persistent/refractory GD, antithyroid drugs over 5 years with positive TRAb. Isolated PBMC RNA provided the starting material for the TCR library. The CDR3 loop spans 17 amino acids. Per germline, CDR1 MNHNS and CDR2 SASEGT. V was pared by 7 bases and J by 1 base, with 23 bases between. Investigators prepared the TCR beta libraries by applying iRepertoire HTBI primers and Arm-PCR of CDR3 regions. From the multiplex PCR reads, TCRdb called clonotypes with MiXCR, one entry per CDR3 protein. This repertoire shows roughly 470,000 distinct CDR3 sequences, roughly 20% found once; its top ten account for 7% to 10%.

The chain has TRBV6-1 and TRBJ2-7, with D maybe TRBD2 (6 bases). This sample comprised peripheral blood mononuclear cells (PBMCs), obtained when the disease was refractory, from a patient treated with antithyroid drugs. This clonotype was sampled from a female donor with Graves disease. This CDR3 is CASTQRGGTDLSYEQYF. CDR3 bases: TGTGCCAGCACCCAGAGGGGCGGGACCGACCTATCCTACGAGCAGTACTTC.